The 10 T cell receptor beta chains listed next were all sequenced from one sample in a study of T cells in Graves' hyperthyroidism and ophthalmopathy. Regions amplified from RNA transcripts were the TCR beta CDR3 regions. TCR CDR3 underwent first-round RT-PCR with the HTBI primer set. TCRdb reprocessed the multiplex PCR reads with MiXCR, giving one entry per CDR3 protein. The profile covers about 360,000 distinct CDR3 sequences, with roughly an eighth appearing a single time and 9% to 9.5% taken by the ten largest. The sample comprised blood. The receptors come from a woman between 18 and 29 years old with Graves' hyperthyroidism.

The CDR3 protein is CASSLIQGTNSPLHF. CDR3 DNA: TGTGCCAGCAGCTTGATACAGGGTACAAATTCACCCCTCCACTTT. The rearrangement joins TRBV5-4 to TRBJ1-6; D is possibly TRBD1 (6 bases). Germline-derived CDR1 and CDR2 are SGHNT and YYREEE (reference sequence). V dropped 1 base and J dropped 7 bases, with 12 bases sitting between them. The CDR3 runs to 15 residues. The whole variable domain, filled in from reference TRBV5-4 and TRBJ1-6, reads ETGVTQSPTHLIKTRGQQVTLRCSSQSGHNTVSWYQQALGQGPQFIFQYYREEENGRGNFPPRFSGLQFPNYSSELNVNALELDDSALYLCASSLIQGTNSPLHFGNGTRLTVT.

V gene TRBV6-1 combines with J gene TRBJ1-1; D remains unclear. CDR3 length equals 11 residues. The germline CDR1 and CDR2 sequences are MNHNS and SASEGT. Trimming pared 10 bases from V and 3 bases from J, leaving 9 bases between. The CDR3 sequence is CATQRDTEAFF. CDR3 nucleotide sequence: TGTGCCACACAGCGCGACACTGAAGCTTTCTTT.

At least ten counts were recorded for this clonotype. The rearrangement links TRBV6-1 to TRBJ2-3; D is tentatively TRBD1 or TRBD2 (6 bases each). V shed 5 bases and J shed 6 bases, with 18 bases lying between them. This CDR3 comprises 15 residues. Per the germline V gene, CDR1 is MNHNS and CDR2 is SASEGT. CDR3 in amino acids: CASSRTGTGEDTQYF. The CDR3 region has the DNA TGTGCCAGCAGTCGTACAGGGACGGGGGAGGATACGCAGTATTTT.

This clonotype was detected many times. The rearrangement joins TRBV27 to TRBJ1-5, with 7 bases lining up with TRBD1. V shed 6 bases, J shed 2 bases, and the junction held 4 bases outside the gene matches. This CDR3 is 14 amino acids long. Germline loops: CDR1 MNHEY, CDR2 SMNVEV (reference sequence). CDR3 region: CASRPQGGNQPQHF. The CDR3 DNA reads as TGTGCCAGCAGGCCCCAGGGGGGCAATCAGCCCCAGCATTTT.

The chain combines TRBV7-8 with TRBJ1-6, with a possible D match to TRBD1 (6 bases). Germline V gene data show CDR1 as SGHVS and CDR2 as FQNEAQ. Trimming pared 2 bases from V and 5 bases from J, leaving 16 bases between. This CDR3 is built from 17 residues. CDR3 DNA: TGTGCCAGCAGCTTATTTATTTTAGGACAGAATAATTCACCCCTCCACTTT. This encodes CASSLFILGQNNSPLHF.

This clonotype has at least ten counts. The chain carries TRBV2 and TRBJ1-4; tentative D call: TRBD1 (6 bases). CDR1 is SNHLY and CDR2 is FYNNEI in the germline V gene. The CDR3 length is 15 residues. V was pared by 1 base and J by 5 bases, with 11 bases between. CDR3 sequence reads: CASSEVDRWNEKLFF. CDR3 DNA sequence: TGTGCCAGCAGTGAAGTTGACAGGTGGAATGAAAAACTGTTTTTT.

In this sample, this clonotype turned up many times. The V gene is TRBV20-1, the J gene TRBJ2-7; 11 bases align to TRBD2. J lost 3 bases, V lost 0 bases, and 4 bases had no gene match. Germline V CDR1 and CDR2: DFQATT, SNEGSKA (reference sequence). CDR3 length: 15 amino acids. The CDR3 DNA sequence: TGCAGTGCTAGAGATCCTGGGACTAGCGGCTACGAGCAGTACTTC. Encoded protein: CSARDPGTSGYEQYF.

This clonotype was picked up a small number of times. The chain has TRBV6-9 and TRBJ1-2; no firm D call. Germline V lookup: CDR1 MNHGY, CDR2 SVAAGI. Trimming took off 3 bases at V and 4 bases at J, with 21 bases between the two ends. The CDR3 is made up of 17 amino acids. The CDR3 sequence: CASSYSNRETVGYGYTF. CDR3 in DNA: TGTGCCAGCAGTTACTCGAACAGAGAAACAGTAGGCTATGGCTACACCTTC.

The chain combines TRBV2 with TRBJ2-7, with TRBD1 matching 9 bases. The V gene end was trimmed by 4 bases and the J gene end by 5 bases; junction bases not matched to a gene: 3. The CDR3 is made up of 13 amino acids. Per germline, CDR1 SNHLY and CDR2 FYNNEI. In DNA form, the CDR3 reads TGTGCCAGCAGTGGACAGGGGGGGGACGAGCAGTACTTC. As protein: CASSGQGGDEQYF.

This clonotype was detected many times. V is TRBV20-1 and J is TRBJ1-1; 9 bases line up with TRBD1. The CDR3 runs 15 residues. Trimming cost V 2 bases and J 1 base; bases outside gene matches: 5. The germline gives CDR1 DFQATT, CDR2 SNEGSKA (reference sequence). For the CDR3, the DNA is TGCAGTGCTAGACCCCCGGGACAGGGGAACACTGAAGCTTTCTTT. This encodes CSARPPGQGNTEAFF.